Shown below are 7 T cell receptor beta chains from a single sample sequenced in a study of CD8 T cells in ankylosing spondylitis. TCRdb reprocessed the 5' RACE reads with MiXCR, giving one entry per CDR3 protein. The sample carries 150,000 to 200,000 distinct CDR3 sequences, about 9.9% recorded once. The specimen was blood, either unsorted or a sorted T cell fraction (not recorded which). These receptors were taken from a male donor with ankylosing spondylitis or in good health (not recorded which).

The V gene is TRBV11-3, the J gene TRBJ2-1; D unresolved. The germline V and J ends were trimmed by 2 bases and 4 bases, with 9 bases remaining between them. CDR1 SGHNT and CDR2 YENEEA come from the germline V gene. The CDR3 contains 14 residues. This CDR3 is CASSLKWGYNEQFF. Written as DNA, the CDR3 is TGTGCCAGCAGCTTAAAGTGGGGTTACAATGAGCAGTTCTTC. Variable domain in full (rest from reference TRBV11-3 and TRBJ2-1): EAGVVQSPRYKIIEKKQPVAFWCNPISGHNTLYWYLQNLGQGPELLIRYENEEAVDDSQLPKDRFSAERLKGVDSTLKIQPAELGDSAVYLCASSLKWGYNEQFFGPGTRLTVL.

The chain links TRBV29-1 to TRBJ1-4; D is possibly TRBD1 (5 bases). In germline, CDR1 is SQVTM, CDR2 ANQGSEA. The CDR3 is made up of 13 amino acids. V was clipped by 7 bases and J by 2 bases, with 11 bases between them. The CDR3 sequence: CSANGGTNEKLFF. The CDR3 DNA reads TGCAGCGCCAATGGGGGGACTAATGAAAAACTGTTTTTT.

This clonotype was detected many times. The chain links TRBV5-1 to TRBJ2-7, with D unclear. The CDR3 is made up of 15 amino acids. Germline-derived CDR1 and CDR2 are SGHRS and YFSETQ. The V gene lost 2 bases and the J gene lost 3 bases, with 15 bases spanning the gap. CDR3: CASSLVTADYYEQYF. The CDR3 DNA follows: TGCGCCAGCAGCTTAGTAACGGCGGATTACTACGAGCAGTACTTC.

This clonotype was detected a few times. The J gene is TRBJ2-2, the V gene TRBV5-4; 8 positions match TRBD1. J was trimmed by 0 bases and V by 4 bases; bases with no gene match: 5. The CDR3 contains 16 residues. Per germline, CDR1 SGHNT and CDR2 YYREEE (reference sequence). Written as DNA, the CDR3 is TGTGCCAGCAGCCCTGACAGGGGACCGAACACCGGGGAGCTGTTTTTT. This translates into CASSPDRGPNTGELFF.

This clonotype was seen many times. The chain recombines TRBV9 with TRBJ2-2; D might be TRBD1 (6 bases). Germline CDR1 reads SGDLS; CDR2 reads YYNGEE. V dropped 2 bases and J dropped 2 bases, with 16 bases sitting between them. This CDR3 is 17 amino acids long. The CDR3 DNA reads TGTGCCAGCAGCGTTGGACCGGGACAAAAAAACACCGGGGAGCTGTTTTTT. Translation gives CASSVGPGQKNTGELFF.

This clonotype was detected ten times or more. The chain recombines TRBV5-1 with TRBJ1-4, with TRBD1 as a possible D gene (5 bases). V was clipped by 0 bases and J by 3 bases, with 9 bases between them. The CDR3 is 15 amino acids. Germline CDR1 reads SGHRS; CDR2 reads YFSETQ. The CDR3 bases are TGCGCCAGCAGCTTGGAGGGACGGTCTAATGAAAAACTGTTTTTT. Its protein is CASSLEGRSNEKLFF.

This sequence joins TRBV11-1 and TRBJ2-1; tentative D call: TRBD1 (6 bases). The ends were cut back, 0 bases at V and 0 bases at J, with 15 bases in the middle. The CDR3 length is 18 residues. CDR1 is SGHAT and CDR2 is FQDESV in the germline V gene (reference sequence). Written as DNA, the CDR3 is TGTGCCAGCAGCTTAGCGCAGGGGCCACCTAGCTCCTACAATGAGCAGTTCTTC. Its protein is CASSLAQGPPSSYNEQFF.